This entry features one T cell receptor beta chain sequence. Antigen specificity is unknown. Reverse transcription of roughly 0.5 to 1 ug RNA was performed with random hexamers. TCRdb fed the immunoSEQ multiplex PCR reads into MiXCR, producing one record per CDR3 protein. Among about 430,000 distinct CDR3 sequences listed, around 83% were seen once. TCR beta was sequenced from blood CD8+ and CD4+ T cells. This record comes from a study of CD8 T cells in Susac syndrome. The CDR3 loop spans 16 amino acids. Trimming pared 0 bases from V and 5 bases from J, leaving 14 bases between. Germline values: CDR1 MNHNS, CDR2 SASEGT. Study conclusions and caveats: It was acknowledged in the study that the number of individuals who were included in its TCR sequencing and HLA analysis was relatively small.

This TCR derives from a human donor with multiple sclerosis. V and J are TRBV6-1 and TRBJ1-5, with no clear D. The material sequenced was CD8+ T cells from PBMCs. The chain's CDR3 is CASSEAGRYIYQPQHF. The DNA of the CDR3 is TGTGCCAGCAGTGAAGCGGGCCGATATATCTATCAGCCCCAGCATTTT.